One and the same sample provided the 3 T cell receptor beta chains below, sequenced in a study of OX40 agonist ivuxolimab in advanced cancers. TCRdb's copy holds only in-frame clones and misses some; the assay was immunoSEQ multiplex PCR. The sample comprises 80,000 to 100,000 clones, approximately 90% of which are singletons, and roughly 0.8% rests with the top ten. This specimen was CD4+ or CD8+ T cells sorted from blood, taken in a trial of the OX40 agonist ivuxolimab. The receptors come from an adult with an advanced solid tumor such as melanoma, head and neck, liver or kidney cancer.

The chain has TRBV5-6 and TRBJ2-2, with 8 bases matching TRBD2. Losses at the gene ends were 4 bases for V and 10 bases for J; bases not matched to a gene: 12. Germline assignment: CDR1 SGHDT and CDR2 YYEEEE. CDR3 length: 15 residues. The CDR3 sequence is CASSLGGVIIPELFF. The CDR3 DNA reads TGTGCCAGCAGCCTCGGGGGGGTGATTATACCGGAGCTGTTTTTT. Using reference TRBV5-6 and TRBJ2-2 for the parts outside the CDR3, the full variable domain is DAGVTQSPTHLIKTRGQQVTLRCSPKSGHDTVSWYQQALGQGPQFIFQYYEEEERQRGNFPDRFSGHQFPNYSSELNVNALLLGDSALYLCASSLGGVIIPELFFGEGSRLTVL.

The chain employs TRBV19 and TRBJ1-6; D gene uncertain. Germline lookup yields CDR1 LNHDA and CDR2 SQIVND (reference sequence). V lost 3 bases and J 7 bases, leaving 16 bases between the germline ends. The CDR3 consists of 16 residues. CDR3 sequence (DNA): TGTGCCAGTAGTATTCTTTACGTGGGCAACAATTCACCCCTCCACTTT. This gives the protein CASSILYVGNNSPLHF.

This clone was observed once. The J gene is TRBJ1-4, the V gene TRBV5-1; D is ambiguous. With 0 bases removed from V and 0 bases from J, the gap between germline ends came to 6 bases. Germline values: CDR1 SGHRS, CDR2 YFSETQ. The length of the CDR3 is 15 residues. The CDR3 DNA sequence: TGCGCCAGCAGCTTGGTGGCAGCAACTAATGAAAAACTGTTTTTT. It translates to CASSLVAATNEKLFF.